This T cell receptor beta chain stems from a study of blood T cell repertoires in COVID-19. Enrollees, roughly 18 to 90 years old, lived in 20 to 25 US areas. Generated by immunoSEQ multiplex PCR, the TCRdb table keeps only in-frame clones and is missing some. The table shows approximately 250,000 clones, with approximately 90% occurring only once. This CDR3 comprises 17 residues. Germline V lookup: CDR1 SGHNT, CDR2 YYREEE (reference sequence). After removal of 3 bases from V and 4 bases from J, the junction contained 10 bases not matched to a gene. The specimen was PBMCs or T cells enriched from blood (not recorded which). The chain combines TRBV5-4 with TRBJ1-4; 9 nucleotides align to TRBD1. The clonotype comes from a woman aged 25 to 39 who had recovered from COVID-19. The CDR3 region has the DNA TGTGCCAGCAGCTCCGGACAGGGGATGTACGGTAATGAAAAACTGTTTTTT. Its translation: CASSSGQGMYGNEKLFF.